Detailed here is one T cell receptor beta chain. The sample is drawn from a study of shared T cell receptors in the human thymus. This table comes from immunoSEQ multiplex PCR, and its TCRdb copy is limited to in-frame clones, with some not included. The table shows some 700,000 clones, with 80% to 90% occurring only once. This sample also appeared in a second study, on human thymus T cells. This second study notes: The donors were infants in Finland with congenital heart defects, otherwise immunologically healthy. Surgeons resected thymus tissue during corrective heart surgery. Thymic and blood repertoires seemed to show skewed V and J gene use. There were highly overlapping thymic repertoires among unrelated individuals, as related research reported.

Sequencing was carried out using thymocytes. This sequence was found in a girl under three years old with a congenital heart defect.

CDR3 DNA: TGTGCCAGCAGTTACACAGGGGGAATAGGAGGCGGCTACACCTTC. Translating it yields CASSYTGGIGGGYTF. The chain has TRBV6-5 and TRBJ1-2; 8 bases are shared with TRBD1. V was clipped by 2 bases and J by 8 bases; unmatched bases: 10. The germline V gene has CDR1 MNHEY and CDR2 SVGAGI. The CDR3 has 15 amino acids.